This T cell receptor beta chain was captured by sequencing in a study of blood T cell repertoires in COVID-19. On the study more broadly: Sources were T cells, B-cell-depleted T cells, or PBMCs; the material itself was cDNA or gDNA.

As processed by the authors: Estimation of nucleated cell counts relied on the amplification of reference gene primers. Produced via immunoSEQ multiplex PCR; TCRdb's table is partial and in-frame only. V and J calls and clone size follow that table, whereas D and trimming were derived from the DNA. This sample has over 200,000 clones, with about 85% found just once. V was pared by 10 bases and J by 2 bases, with 12 bases of the junction left unmatched. The germline V gene encodes CDR1 MDHEN and CDR2 SYDVKM. This CDR3 comprises 15 residues. The sequenced sample consisted of peripheral blood. This rearrangement joins TRBV28 to TRBJ2-5, with 8 bases matching TRBD2. The receptor's source is a man aged 35 to 55 with acute or convalescent COVID-19. CDR3 DNA sequence: TGTGCCACCGCCGGGCCGGGAGGGGGTCAAGAGACCCAGTACTTC. Protein: CATAGPGGGQETQYF. The variable domain in full, with the rest retrieved from reference TRBV28 and TRBJ2-5, is DVKVTQSSRYLVKRTGEKVFLECVQDMDHENMFWYRQDPGLGLRLIYFSYDVKMKEKGDIPEGYSVSREKKERFSLILESASTNQTSMYLCATAGPGGGQETQYFGPGTRLLVL.